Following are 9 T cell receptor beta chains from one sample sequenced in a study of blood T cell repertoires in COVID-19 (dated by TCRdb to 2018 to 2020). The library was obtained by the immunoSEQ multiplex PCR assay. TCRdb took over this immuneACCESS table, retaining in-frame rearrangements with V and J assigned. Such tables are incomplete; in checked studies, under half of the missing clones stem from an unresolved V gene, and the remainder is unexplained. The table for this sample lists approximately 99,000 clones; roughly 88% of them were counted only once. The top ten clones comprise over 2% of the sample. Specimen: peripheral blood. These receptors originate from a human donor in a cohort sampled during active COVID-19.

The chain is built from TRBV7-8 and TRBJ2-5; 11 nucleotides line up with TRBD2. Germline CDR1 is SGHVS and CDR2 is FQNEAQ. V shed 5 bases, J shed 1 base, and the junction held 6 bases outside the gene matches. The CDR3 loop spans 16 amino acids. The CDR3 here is CASSTGSGGVQETQYF. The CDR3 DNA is TGTGCCAGCAGCACGGGTAGCGGGGGGGTCCAAGAGACCCAGTACTTC.

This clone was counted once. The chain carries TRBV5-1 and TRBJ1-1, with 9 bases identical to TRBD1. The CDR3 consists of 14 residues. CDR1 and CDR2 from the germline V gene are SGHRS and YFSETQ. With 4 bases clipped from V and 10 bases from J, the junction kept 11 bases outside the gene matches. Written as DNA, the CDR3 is TGCGCCAGCAGCCAAATCGGACAGGGGCAGGTAGCTTTCTTT. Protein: CASSQIGQGQVAFF.

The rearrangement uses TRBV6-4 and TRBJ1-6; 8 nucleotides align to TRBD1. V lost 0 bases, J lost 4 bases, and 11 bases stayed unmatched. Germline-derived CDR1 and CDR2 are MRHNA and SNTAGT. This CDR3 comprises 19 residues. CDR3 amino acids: CASSDSEGQGAEYNSPLHF. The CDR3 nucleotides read TGTGCCAGCAGTGACTCGGAGGGGCAGGGGGCCGAGTATAATTCACCCCTCCACTTT.

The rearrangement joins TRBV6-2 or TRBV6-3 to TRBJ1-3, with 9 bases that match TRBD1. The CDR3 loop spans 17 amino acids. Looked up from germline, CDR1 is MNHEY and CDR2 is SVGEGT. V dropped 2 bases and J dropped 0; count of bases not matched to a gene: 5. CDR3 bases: TGTGCCAGCAGTTACCCGGGACAGGGAAGCTCTGGAAACACCATATATTTT. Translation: CASSYPGQGSSGNTIYF.

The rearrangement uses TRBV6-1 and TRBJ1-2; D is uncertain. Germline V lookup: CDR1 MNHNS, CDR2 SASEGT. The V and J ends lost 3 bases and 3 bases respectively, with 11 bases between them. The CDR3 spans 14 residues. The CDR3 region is CASSEEGWDYGYTF. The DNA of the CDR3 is TGTGCCAGCAGTGAGGAGGGCTGGGACTATGGCTACACCTTC.

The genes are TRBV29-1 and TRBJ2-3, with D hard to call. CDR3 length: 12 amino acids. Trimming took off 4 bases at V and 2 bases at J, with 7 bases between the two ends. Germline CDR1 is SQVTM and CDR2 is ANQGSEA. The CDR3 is CSVVNNTDTQYF. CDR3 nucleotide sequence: TGCAGCGTTGTAAACAACACAGATACGCAGTATTTT.

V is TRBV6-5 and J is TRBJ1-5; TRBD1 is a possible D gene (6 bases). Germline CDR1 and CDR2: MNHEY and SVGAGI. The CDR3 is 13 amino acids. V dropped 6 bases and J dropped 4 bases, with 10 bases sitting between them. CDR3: CASRTTGNQPQHF. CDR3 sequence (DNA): TGTGCCAGCAGAACCACAGGGAATCAGCCCCAGCATTTT.

CDR3 in amino acids: CASRRQGHNSPLHF. CDR3 nucleotide sequence: TGTGCCAGCAGACGACAGGGCCATAATTCACCCCTCCACTTT. This rearrangement joins TRBV2 to TRBJ1-6; 7 bases are a match to TRBD1. Germline CDR1 and CDR2: SNHLY and FYNNEI. Trimming cost V 6 bases and J 5 bases; bases outside gene matches: 4. The CDR3 loop spans 14 amino acids.

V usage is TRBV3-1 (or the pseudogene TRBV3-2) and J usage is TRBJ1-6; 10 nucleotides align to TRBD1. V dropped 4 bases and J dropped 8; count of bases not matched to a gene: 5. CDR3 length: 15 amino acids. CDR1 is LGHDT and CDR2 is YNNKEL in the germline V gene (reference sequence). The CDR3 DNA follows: TGTGCCAGCAGCCGACAGGGGGCCGCGGATTCACCCCTCCACTTT. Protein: CASSRQGAADSPLHF.